This T cell receptor (beta chain) is drawn from a study of cytomegalovirus exposure and HLA in healthy donors. It was with 60 Vbeta and 13 Jbeta primers that the PCR ran. Libraries were prepared by immunoSEQ multiplex PCR; TCRdb keeps only in-frame clonotypes and omits some of them. Found here are more than 95,000 clones, roughly four fifths of them singletons; the top ten hold 15% to 20%. V lost 6 bases, J lost 0 bases, and 1 base stayed unmatched. Germline assignment: CDR1 MGHDK and CDR2 SYGVNS. The CDR3 length is 15 residues. This TCR came from a man in his fifties in good health and CMV-seropositive. The chain links TRBV25-1 to TRBJ2-3, with 12 nucleotides matching TRBD1. Input material: PBMCs. The CDR3: CASRGQGASTDTQYF. DNA for the CDR3: TGTGCCAGCAGGGGACAGGGGGCAAGCACAGATACGCAGTATTTT.